This entry is about one T cell receptor beta chain. Its antigen remains unknown. Only in-frame clones appear in the TCRdb table, and some are missing; sequencing was by immunoSEQ multiplex PCR. The table includes approximately 150,000 clones, roughly 90% detected once. Researchers grouped second doses given at about 4 or about 12 weeks into one pool. This specimen comes from a study of T cell responses to AZD1222 COVID-19 vaccine. V lost 5 bases to trimming and J lost 0 bases, with 13 bases between them. Per germline, CDR1 MNHEY and CDR2 SVGAGI. The CDR3 consists of 15 residues. Broader study findings: Nearly half of spike-specific TCRs reportedly go after variant regions that carry no mutations. Regions 160-218 and 743-854 dominated among vaccine-associated CD4 TCRs spanning spike.

The TCR sequence derives from an adult who received the AZD1222 COVID-19 vaccine. The chain is built from TRBV6-5 and TRBJ1-1, with a weak D call TRBD1 (5 bases). Material: peripheral blood, obtained 28 days after the second AZD1222 dose. This chain's CDR3 is CASSQTGTMNTEAFF. The CDR3 DNA reads as TGTGCCAGCAGTCAAACAGGAACCATGAACACTGAAGCTTTCTTT.